This entry lists 5 T cell receptor beta chains sequenced from one sample in a study of blood T cells in healthy people across ages. A second PCR of about 6 to 12 cycles used a sample-barcoded 5' primer and a J-beta primer mix. TCRdb reanalysed the 5' RACE reads using MiXCR and keeps one entry per CDR3 protein. The data hold over 500,000 distinct CDR3 sequences, with roughly half observed a single time. The sequencing input was blood. The receptors here all came from a woman aged 80 or over in good health.

The chain uses TRBV13 and TRBJ1-1, with D possibly matching TRBD1 (5 bases). The CDR3 is 14 amino acids. V was trimmed by 7 bases and J by 4 bases, leaving 16 bases between them. Germline V gene sequence: CDR1 PRHDT, CDR2 FYEKMQ (reference sequence). CDR3 in amino acids: CASTQTVVSTEAFF. DNA of the CDR3: TGTGCCAGCACCCAGACAGTTGTCAGCACTGAAGCTTTCTTT.

This clonotype has ten or more counts. The CDR3 sequence: CSVATGGRSYTF. The CDR3 DNA follows: TGCAGCGTGGCTACAGGGGGCCGGAGCTACACCTTC. The chain couples TRBV29-1 to TRBJ1-2, with TRBD1 identical over 9 bases. Looked up from germline, CDR1 is SQVTM and CDR2 is ANQGSEA. Trimming took 6 bases from V and 9 from J; bases not matched to a gene: 8. The CDR3 loop spans 12 amino acids.

This clonotype was recorded many times. The chain has TRBV3-1 and TRBJ2-3; 8 bases are a match to TRBD2. Germline CDR1 LGHDT, CDR2 YNNKEL (reference sequence). V lost 4 bases, J lost 5 bases, and 8 bases stayed unmatched. The CDR3 loop spans 15 amino acids. The CDR3, as DNA: TGTGCCAGCAGCCGAAACGGACTAGCAGGAGATACGCAGTATTTT. Amino acids: CASSRNGLAGDTQYF.

This clonotype has a count of ten or more. This rearrangement joins TRBV27 to TRBJ2-3; D might be TRBD2 (5 bases). Germline V CDR1 and CDR2: MNHEY, SMNVEV (reference sequence). With 7 bases removed from V and 2 bases from J, the gap between germline ends came to 16 bases. There are 15 residues in the CDR3. In DNA, the CDR3 is TGTGCCAGCAACCCCCGGGAACTCAACACAGATACGCAGTATTTT. Amino acids: CASNPRELNTDTQYF.

For this clonotype: A much more abundant neighbour one base away suggests this may be a read error. J is TRBJ2-5 and V is TRBV24-1, with D tentatively TRBD1 (5 bases). CDR3 length: 14 residues. Germline CDR1 and CDR2: KGHDR and SFDVKD. The V end lost 3 bases, the J end lost 7 bases, and 14 bases lay between the germline ends. CDR3 loop: CATSDTDNKRTQYF. In DNA form, the CDR3 reads TGTGCCACCAGTGATACGGACAACAAGAGGACCCAGTACTTC.